These 25 T cell receptor beta chains came from one sample sequenced in a study of identical twins. TCRdb reanalysed the 5' RACE reads using MiXCR and keeps one entry per CDR3 protein. This table holds a few hundred thousand distinct CDR3 sequences, approximately 14% found once. The sample was also linked to a second study, of yellow fever vaccine responses in identical twins.

Sequenced sample: CD4+ T cells sorted from blood. The receptors stem from a woman aged 18-30 years in good health.

To note about this clonotype: Given the absence of the conserved phenylalanine or tryptophan at the CDR3 end, a read error is likely. The V and J genes are TRBV6-4 and TRBJ2-2, with TRBD1 matching 8 bases. Germline V gene data show CDR1 as MRHNA and CDR2 as SNTAGT. The ends lost 4 bases at V and 4 bases at J; junction bases unmatched: 5. The CDR3 runs to 15 residues. The CDR3 loop reads CASSGQGAGTGELFS. The DNA for the CDR3 is TGTGCCAGCAGTGGCCAGGGGGCTGGCACCGGGGAGCTGTTTTCT.

This clonotype was found many times. The V and J genes are TRBV5-1 and TRBJ2-5; D perhaps matches TRBD1 (5 bases). CDR3 length equals 15 residues. Per germline, CDR1 SGHRS and CDR2 YFSETQ. V gave up 2 bases and J gave up 3 bases, with 14 bases separating them. The CDR3 protein is CASSLRASREETQYF. CDR3 nucleotides: TGCGCCAGCAGCTTACGGGCCAGCAGGGAAGAGACCCAGTACTTC.

This clonotype was seen a handful of times. The chain couples TRBV7-9 to TRBJ2-7; TRBD1 might be the D (7 bases). Germline CDR1 reads SEHNR; CDR2 reads FQNEAQ (reference sequence). V lost 5 bases and J lost 5, with 19 bases in between. The CDR3 has 15 amino acids. In DNA form, the CDR3 reads TGTGCCAGCAGCCCGATCGGGGGACAGTCGGACGAGCAGTACTTC. This codes for CASSPIGGQSDEQYF. Supplemented by reference TRBV7-9 and TRBJ2-7, the full variable domain reads DTGVSQNPRHKITKRGQNVTFRCDPISEHNRLYWYRQTLGQGPEFLTYFQNEAQLEKSRLLSDRFSAERPKGSFSTLEIQRTEQGDSAMYLCASSPIGGQSDEQYFGPGTRLTVT.

The J gene is TRBJ2-7, the V gene TRBV5-8; D assignment may be TRBD1 or TRBD2 (5 bases each). The CDR3 consists of 15 residues. CDR1 SGHTS and CDR2 YDEGEE come from the germline V gene. V was clipped by 4 bases and J by 3 bases, with 17 bases between them. In DNA form, the CDR3 reads TGTGCCAGCAGCCTCCCGGGACGGACGGACTACGAGCAGTACTTC. Protein sequence: CASSLPGRTDYEQYF.

The chain carries TRBV21-1 and TRBJ2-7; the table's D call, TRBD1, was not checked against the DNA. TRBV21-1 is a known pseudogene. This CDR3 has 15 residues. The chain's CDR3 is CASSKGDRDSYEQYF. The CDR3 DNA is TGTGCCAGCAGCAAAGGGGACAGGGATTCCTACGAGCAGTACTTC.

V and J are TRBV11-3 and TRBJ2-2; D is ambiguous. The germline V and J ends were trimmed by 8 bases and 0 bases, with 16 bases remaining between them. The CDR3 totals 16 residues. Germline V CDR1 and CDR2: SGHNT, YENEEA. In DNA form, the CDR3 reads TGTGCCAGCGCACCGCCTGGCAAGTCGAACACCGGGGAGCTGTTTTTT. Its translation: CASAPPGKSNTGELFF.

The V call is TRBV7-9, the J call TRBJ2-7, with D unclear. Germline assignment: CDR1 SEHNR and CDR2 FQNEAQ (reference sequence). V gave up 4 bases and J gave up 1 base, with 11 bases separating them. The CDR3 spans 14 residues. CDR3 DNA: TGTGCCAGCAGCTCAGTGACGGGTTCCTACGAGCAGTACTTC. This codes for CASSSVTGSYEQYF.

The chain couples TRBV10-1 to TRBJ2-5; D possibly corresponds to TRBD2 (7 bases). The V gene lost 5 bases and the J gene lost 5 bases, with 18 bases spanning the gap. CDR3 length equals 15 residues. Germline loops: CDR1 WNHNN, CDR2 SYGVQD (reference sequence). The CDR3 nucleotides are TGCGCCAGCAGTATGACCGGGGGGCATCGGGAGACCCAGTACTTC. Its translation: CASSMTGGHRETQYF.

The rearrangement links TRBV3-1 to TRBJ2-7; D is perhaps TRBD2 (5 bases). Trimming took 0 bases from V and 2 from J, leaving 8 bases between them. The germline V gene encodes CDR1 LGHDT and CDR2 YNNKEL (reference sequence). This CDR3 comprises 14 residues. The DNA of the CDR3 is TGTGCCAGCAGCCAAGATCTAGCCCCCTACGAGCAGTACTTC. Amino acid sequence: CASSQDLAPYEQYF.

A few counts support this clonotype. The chain joins TRBV5-4 to TRBJ2-2; TRBD2 matches at 9 bases. This CDR3 region has 15 residues. V shed 4 bases, J shed 6 bases, and the junction held 7 bases outside the gene matches. Germline V gene data show CDR1 as SGHNT and CDR2 as YYREEE (reference sequence). The CDR3 protein is CASSPGTSRPGELFF. CDR3 sequence (DNA): TGTGCCAGCAGCCCCGGGACTAGCCGACCCGGGGAGCTGTTTTTT.

About this clonotype: A read error is likely, as this CDR3 ends without the conserved phenylalanine or tryptophan. The genes are TRBV5-5 and TRBJ2-3, with D possibly TRBD1 on 6 matching bases. Between the trimmed V and J ends, which lost 0 bases and 6 bases, there was a span of 23 bases. The CDR3 length is 18 residues. The V gene's germline CDR1 is SGHKS and CDR2 YYEKEE (reference sequence). The CDR3 nucleotides are TGTGCCAGCAGCTTGGCCGCTGCACAGGGTCGGGCCTCGGATACGCAGTATATT. Protein sequence: CASSLAAAQGRASDTQYI.

The chain combines TRBV6-1 with TRBJ2-5; D perhaps matches TRBD1 (6 bases). V was clipped by 6 bases and J by 0 bases, with 14 bases between them. CDR3 length equals 15 residues. The germline V gene has CDR1 MNHNS and CDR2 SASEGT. CDR3 amino acids: CASRRQELYQETQYF. The CDR3 bases are TGTGCCAGCAGGCGACAGGAGTTGTACCAAGAGACCCAGTACTTC.

This clonotype was detected only a few times. V gene TRBV20-1 combines with J gene TRBJ2-7, with no clear D. The germline gives CDR1 DFQATT, CDR2 SNEGSKA (reference sequence). The CDR3 totals 12 residues. V lost 5 bases and J 2 bases, leaving 10 bases between the germline ends. CDR3 in DNA: TGCAGTGCTGCCCCCGGAACCTACGAGCAGTACTTC. It is translated as CSAAPGTYEQYF.

This clonotype was seen a handful of times. The chain links TRBV5-1 to TRBJ1-1; D perhaps matches TRBD1 (5 bases). The V and J ends lost 0 bases and 4 bases respectively, with 19 bases between them. The germline gives CDR1 SGHRS, CDR2 YFSETQ. The CDR3 totals 17 residues. Here the CDR3 DNA reads TGCGCCAGCAGCTTGGGGCGGGGAGGGACCGGGGGCACTGAAGCTTTCTTT. Protein: CASSLGRGGTGGTEAFF.

This clonotype has more than one count but fewer than ten. J is TRBJ2-2 and V is TRBV11-2, with 8 bases lining up with TRBD2. This CDR3 has 15 residues. Germline V lookup: CDR1 SGHAT, CDR2 FQNNGV. The V gene end was trimmed by 6 bases and the J gene end by 1 base; junction bases not matched to a gene: 4. CDR3 amino acids: CASRVAGMNTGELFF. CDR3 DNA: TGTGCCAGCAGGGTAGCGGGAATGAACACCGGGGAGCTGTTTTTT.

This clonotype showed up many times. The rearrangement joins TRBV5-1 to TRBJ2-2, with D tentatively TRBD2 (5 bases). The germline gives CDR1 SGHRS, CDR2 YFSETQ. The CDR3 length is 15 residues. V was shortened by 1 base and J by 4 bases, with 11 bases between the two germline ends. CDR3 sequence (DNA): TGCGCCAGCAGCTTGTCCGGGAAAGGCACCGGGGAGCTGTTTTTT. Translation gives CASSLSGKGTGELFF.

This clonotype was seen a few times. The chain joins TRBV29-1 to TRBJ2-5; D perhaps matches TRBD1 (6 bases). The CDR3 runs 13 residues. Germline CDR1 and CDR2: SQVTM and ANQGSEA. The V end was cut by 4 bases, the J end by 4 bases, with 13 bases between. CDR3: CSVGLGAGETQYF. CDR3 nucleotide sequence: TGCAGCGTTGGTCTGGGGGCGGGAGAGACCCAGTACTTC.

The table lists this clonotype with a few counts. The chain employs TRBV12-3 or TRBV12-4 and TRBJ1-2; D is perhaps TRBD1 (6 bases). With 2 bases removed from V and 4 bases from J, the gap between germline ends came to 11 bases. The CDR3 runs to 14 residues. This CDR3 is CASSLLTGSYGYTF. CDR3 nucleotide sequence: TGTGCCAGCAGTTTATTAACAGGGTCCTATGGCTACACCTTC.

In its sample, this clonotype was seen a few times. The CDR3 sequence is CASSPPALGTNIQYF. CDR3 nucleotides: TGTGCCAGCAGTCCCCCCGCGTTGGGGACAAACATTCAGTACTTC. The rearrangement joins TRBV28 to TRBJ2-4, with D possibly being TRBD1 or TRBD2 (5 bases each). Germline-derived CDR1 and CDR2 are MDHEN and SYDVKM. CDR3 length: 15 amino acids. V was shortened by 5 bases and J by 6 bases, with 17 bases between the two germline ends.

A few counts support this clonotype. The chain couples TRBV5-1 to TRBJ2-1, with D uncertain. This CDR3 is 14 amino acids long. CDR1 SGHRS and CDR2 YFSETQ come from the germline V gene. Trimming removed 5 bases at V and 4 bases at J, with 13 bases between. DNA of the CDR3: TGCGCCAGCAGTCTGGACGGATTGTACAATGAGCAGTTCTTC. This codes for CASSLDGLYNEQFF. Variable domain in full (rest from reference TRBV5-1 and TRBJ2-1): KAGVTQTPRYLIKTRGQQVTLSCSPISGHRSVSWYQQTPGQGLQFLFEYFSETQRNKGNFPGRFSGRQFSNSRSEMNVSTLELGDSALYLCASSLDGLYNEQFFGPGTRLTVL.

This clonotype was seen ten or more times. V is TRBV15 and J is TRBJ2-5, with D possibly being TRBD2 (6 bases). Per the germline V gene, CDR1 is LNHNV and CDR2 is YYDKDF (reference sequence). CDR3 length equals 13 residues. V dropped 3 bases and J dropped 7 bases, with 12 bases sitting between them. CDR3 sequence: CATSSGGKGTQYF. The DNA for the CDR3 is TGTGCCACCAGCAGTGGAGGGAAAGGGACCCAGTACTTC.

This clonotype was recorded at least ten times. The chain has TRBV4-1 and TRBJ2-7; 12 nucleotides align to TRBD1. Trimming removed 0 bases from V and 4 bases from J; junction bases left unmatched: 1. The CDR3 has 15 residues. Germline CDR1 reads MGHRA; CDR2 reads YSYEKL. In DNA form, the CDR3 reads TGCGCCAGCAGCCAAGAGGGACAGGGGGCGTACGAGCAGTACTTC. It yields the protein CASSQEGQGAYEQYF.

This clonotype was detected only a few times. The chain uses TRBV7-2 and TRBJ2-3; possible D gene TRBD2, 5 bases. V dropped 2 bases and J dropped 5 bases, with 8 bases sitting between them. The CDR3 has 13 amino acids. The V gene's germline CDR1 is SGHTA and CDR2 FQGNSA. For the CDR3, the DNA is TGTGCCAGCAGCTTAAAAGCGGTAGATACGCAGTATTTT. Translated: CASSLKAVDTQYF.

This clonotype was observed a few times. This chain connects TRBV28 to TRBJ1-5; the D gene is possibly TRBD1 (6 bases). This CDR3 region has 14 residues. Between the trimmed V and J ends, which lost 2 bases and 5 bases, there was a span of 10 bases. Germline V gene sequence: CDR1 MDHEN, CDR2 SYDVKM. The CDR3 sequence: CASSLAGGHQPQHF. The DNA of the CDR3 is TGTGCCAGCAGTTTAGCCGGGGGCCATCAGCCCCAGCATTTT. Drawing the rest from reference TRBV28 and TRBJ1-5, the complete variable domain is DVKVTQSSRYLVKRTGEKVFLECVQDMDHENMFWYRQDPGLGLRLIYFSYDVKMKEKGDIPEGYSVSREKKERFSLILESASTNQTSMYLCASSLAGGHQPQHFGDGTRLSIL.

This clonotype has a handful of counts. The rearrangement joins TRBV20-1 to TRBJ2-3; TRBD2 matches 7 bases. The CDR3 totals 16 residues. Germline CDR1 and CDR2: DFQATT and SNEGSKA (reference sequence). The J segment lost 0 bases and the V segment lost 6 bases, leaving 12 bases of the junction unmatched. CDR3 coding DNA: TGCAGTGCCGATGGGGAGGCTAGCGGAAGCACAGATACGCAGTATTTT. Translating it yields CSADGEASGSTDTQYF.